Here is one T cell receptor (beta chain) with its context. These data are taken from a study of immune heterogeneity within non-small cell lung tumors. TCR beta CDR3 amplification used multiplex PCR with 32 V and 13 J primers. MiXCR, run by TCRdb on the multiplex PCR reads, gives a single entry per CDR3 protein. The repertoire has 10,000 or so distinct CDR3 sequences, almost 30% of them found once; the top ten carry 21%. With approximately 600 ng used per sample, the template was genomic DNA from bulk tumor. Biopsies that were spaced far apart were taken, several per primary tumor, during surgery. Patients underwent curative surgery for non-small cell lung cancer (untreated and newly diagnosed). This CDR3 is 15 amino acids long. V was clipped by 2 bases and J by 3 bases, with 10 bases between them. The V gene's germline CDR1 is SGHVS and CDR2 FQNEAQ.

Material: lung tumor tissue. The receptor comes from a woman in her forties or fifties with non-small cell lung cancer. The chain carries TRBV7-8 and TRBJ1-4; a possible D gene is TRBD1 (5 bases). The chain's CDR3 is CASSLTGVANEKLFF. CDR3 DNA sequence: TGTGCCAGCAGCTTAACAGGTGTGGCTAATGAAAAACTGTTTTTT.